This record covers a single TCR beta chain. What it binds is not known. Germline and junction disagree at one end, which may indicate a read error. These data belong to a study of molecular identifiers for immune sequencing clone quantification. Study-wide findings and caveats: Whereas naive cells kept under 1% of molecules in clones above 20 RNA copies, such clones held over 98% in effectors.

The CDR3 totals 16 residues. TCRdb re-called the PCR reads through MiXCR, storing one row per CDR3 protein. The sample carries 90,000 or so distinct CDR3 sequences, around 27% recorded once. The TCR was taken from a human donor in good health. Some libraries in this study had Jurkat cell RNA spiked in. The chain combines TRBV12-3 or TRBV12-4 with TRBJ1-6; tentatively, D is TRBD1 (6 bases). The sequenced material came from naive CD8+ T cells from blood, with Jurkat cell RNA spiked in. The subset is: FACS-sorted CD8+CD4-CCR7+CD45RA+ naive T cells. The CDR3 is CAGSFTQPGVDSPLHF. In DNA, the CDR3 is TGTGCCGGCAGTTTTACCCAGCCAGGGGTAGATTCACCCCTCCACTTT.